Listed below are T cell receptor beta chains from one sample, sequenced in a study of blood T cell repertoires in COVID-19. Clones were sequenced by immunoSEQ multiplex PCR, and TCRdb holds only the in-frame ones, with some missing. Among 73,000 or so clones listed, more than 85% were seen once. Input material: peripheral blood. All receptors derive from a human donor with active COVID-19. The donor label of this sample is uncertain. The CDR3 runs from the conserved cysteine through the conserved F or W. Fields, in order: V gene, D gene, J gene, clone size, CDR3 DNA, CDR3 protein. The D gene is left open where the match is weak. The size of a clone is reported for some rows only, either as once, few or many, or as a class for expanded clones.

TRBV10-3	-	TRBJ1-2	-	TGTGCCATCAGTGAGTCTCGGGGGGCGCATTCTACCTTC	CAISESRGAHSTF
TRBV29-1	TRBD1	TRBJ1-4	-	TGCAGCGTTGCCGACAGGGGAGACGAAAAACTGTTTTTT	CSVADRGDEKLFF
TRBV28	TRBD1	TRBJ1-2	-	TGTGCCAGCAGTCCCTCAGGGGGCAAGGGCTACACCTTC	CASSPSGGKGYTF
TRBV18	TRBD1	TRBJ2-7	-	TGTGCCAGCTCACTTCCTGAGACAGGGATCGGAGTAAACGAGCAGTACTTC	CASSLPETGIGVNEQYF
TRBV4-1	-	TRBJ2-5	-	TGCGCCAGCAGCCCCTATTGGAGGGGTTCGCAAGAGACCCAGTACTTC	CASSPYWRGSQETQYF
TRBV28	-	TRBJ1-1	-	TGTGCCAGCAGTTTATCAGGGAGGTACACTGAAGCTTTCTTT	CASSLSGRYTEAFF
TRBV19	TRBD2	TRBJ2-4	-	TGTGCCAGTAGTAGTGCGCCCCTCCTTAGCGGGAAAAGGGACATTCAGTACTTC	CASSSAPLLSGKRDIQYF
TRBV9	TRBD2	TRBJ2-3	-	TGTGCCAGCAGCGTAGGTCCCTTGGGGGAGGGTACAGATACGCAGTATTTT	CASSVGPLGEGTDTQYF
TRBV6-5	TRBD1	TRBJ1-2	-	TGTGCCAGCAGTTCCCGCCGGACAGGAGCTAACTATGGCTACACCTTC	CASSSRRTGANYGYTF
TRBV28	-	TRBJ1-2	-	TGTGCCAGCAGGTCACAGGGAAGCTACACCTTC	CASRSQGSYTF
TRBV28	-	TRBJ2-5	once	TGTGCCAGCCGACGTGAAGGATCGCAGGACCAAGAGACCCAGTACTTC	CASRREGSQDQETQYF
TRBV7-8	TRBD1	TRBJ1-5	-	TGTGCCAGCAGCTTAGTCCCGGGACAGGGCAACAATCAGCCCCAGCATTTT	CASSLVPGQGNNQPQHF
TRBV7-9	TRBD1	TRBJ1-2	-	TGTGCCAGCAGCTTGACCGGGACAGGGGCCTATGGCTACACCTTC	CASSLTGTGAYGYTF
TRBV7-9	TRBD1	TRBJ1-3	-	TGTGCCAGCAGCCGGACCGGACAGGAATTGACCTCTGGAAACACCATATATTTT	CASSRTGQELTSGNTIYF
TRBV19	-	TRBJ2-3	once	TGTGCCAGTACAGGGCTGGCAGATACGCAGTATTTT	CASTGLADTQYF
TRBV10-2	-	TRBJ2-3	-	TGCGCCAGCAGTGAGCTTGCGTCCACAGATACGCAGTATTTT	CASSELASTDTQYF